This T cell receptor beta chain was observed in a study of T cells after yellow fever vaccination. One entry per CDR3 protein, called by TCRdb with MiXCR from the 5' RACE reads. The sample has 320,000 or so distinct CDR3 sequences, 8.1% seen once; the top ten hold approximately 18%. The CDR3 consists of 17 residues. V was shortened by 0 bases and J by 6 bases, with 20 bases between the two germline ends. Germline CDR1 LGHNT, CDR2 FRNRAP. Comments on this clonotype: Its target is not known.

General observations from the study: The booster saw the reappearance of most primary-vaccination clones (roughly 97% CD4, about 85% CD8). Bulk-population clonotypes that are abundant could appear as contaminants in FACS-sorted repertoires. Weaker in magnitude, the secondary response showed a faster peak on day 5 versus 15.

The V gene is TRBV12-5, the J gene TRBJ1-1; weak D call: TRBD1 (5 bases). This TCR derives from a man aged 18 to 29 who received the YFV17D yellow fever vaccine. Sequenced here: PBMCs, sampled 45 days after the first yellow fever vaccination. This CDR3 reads CASGLVLHDRSHAEAFF. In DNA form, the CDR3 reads TGTGCTAGTGGTTTGGTATTACACGACAGATCTCACGCTGAAGCTTTCTTT.